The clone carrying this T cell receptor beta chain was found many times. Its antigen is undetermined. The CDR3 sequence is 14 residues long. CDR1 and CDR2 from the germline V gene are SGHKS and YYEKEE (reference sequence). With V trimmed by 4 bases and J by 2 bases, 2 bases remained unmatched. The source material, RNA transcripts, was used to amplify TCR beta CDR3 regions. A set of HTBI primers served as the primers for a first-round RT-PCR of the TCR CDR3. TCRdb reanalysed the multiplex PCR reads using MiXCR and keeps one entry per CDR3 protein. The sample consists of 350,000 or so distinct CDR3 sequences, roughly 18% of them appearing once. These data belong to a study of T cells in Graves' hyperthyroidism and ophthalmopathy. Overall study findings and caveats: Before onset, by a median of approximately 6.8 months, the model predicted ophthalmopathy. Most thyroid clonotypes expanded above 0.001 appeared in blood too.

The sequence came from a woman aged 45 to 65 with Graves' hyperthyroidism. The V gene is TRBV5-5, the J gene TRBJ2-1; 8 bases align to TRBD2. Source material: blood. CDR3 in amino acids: CASSISGAYNEQFF. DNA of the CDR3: TGTGCCAGCAGCATTAGCGGGGCCTACAATGAGCAGTTCTTC.